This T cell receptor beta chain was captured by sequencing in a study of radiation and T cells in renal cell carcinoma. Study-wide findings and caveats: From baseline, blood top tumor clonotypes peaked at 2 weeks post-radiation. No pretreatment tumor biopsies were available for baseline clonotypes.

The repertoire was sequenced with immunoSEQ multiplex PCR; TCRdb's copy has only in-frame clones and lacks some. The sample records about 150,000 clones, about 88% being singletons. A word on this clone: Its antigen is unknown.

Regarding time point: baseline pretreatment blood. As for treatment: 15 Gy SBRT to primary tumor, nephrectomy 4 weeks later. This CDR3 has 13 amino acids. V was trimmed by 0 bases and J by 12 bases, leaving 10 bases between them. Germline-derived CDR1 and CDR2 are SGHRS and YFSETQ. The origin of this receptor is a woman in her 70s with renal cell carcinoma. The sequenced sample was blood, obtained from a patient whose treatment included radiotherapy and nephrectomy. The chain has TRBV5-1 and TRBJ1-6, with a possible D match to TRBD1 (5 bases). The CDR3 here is CASSLAGEKPLHF. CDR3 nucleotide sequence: TGCGCCAGCAGCTTGGCGGGGGAGAAACCCCTCCACTTT.